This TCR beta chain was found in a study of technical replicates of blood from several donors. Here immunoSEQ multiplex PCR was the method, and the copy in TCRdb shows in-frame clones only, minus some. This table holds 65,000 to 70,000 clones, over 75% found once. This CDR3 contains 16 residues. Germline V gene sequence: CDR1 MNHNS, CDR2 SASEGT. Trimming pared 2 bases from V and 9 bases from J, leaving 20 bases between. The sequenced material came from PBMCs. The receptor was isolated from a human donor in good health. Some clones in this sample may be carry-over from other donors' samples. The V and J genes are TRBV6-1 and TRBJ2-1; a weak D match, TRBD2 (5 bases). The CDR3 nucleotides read TGTGCCAGCAGTGAAAAGGTGCCGGGATGGGGTGGTGAGCAGTTCTTC. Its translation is CASSEKVPGWGGEQFF.